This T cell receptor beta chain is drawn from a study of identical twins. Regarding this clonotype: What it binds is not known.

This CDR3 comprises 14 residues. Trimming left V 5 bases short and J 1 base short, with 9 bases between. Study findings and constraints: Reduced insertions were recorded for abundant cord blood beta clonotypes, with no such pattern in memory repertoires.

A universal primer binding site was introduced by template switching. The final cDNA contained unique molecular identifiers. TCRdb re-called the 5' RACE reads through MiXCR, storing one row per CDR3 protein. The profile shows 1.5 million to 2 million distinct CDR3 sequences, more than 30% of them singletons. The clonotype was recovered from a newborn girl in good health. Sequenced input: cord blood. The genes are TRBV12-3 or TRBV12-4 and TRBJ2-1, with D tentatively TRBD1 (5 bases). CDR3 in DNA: TGTGCCAGCAGTGTAAAGGGGTCCTACAATGAGCAGTTCTTC. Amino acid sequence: CASSVKGSYNEQFF.